These 8 T cell receptor beta chains originate from one sample sequenced in a study of blood T cell repertoires in COVID-19 (dated by TCRdb to the early 2020s). The library was made by the immunoSEQ multiplex PCR assay. In its TCRdb copy, this immuneACCESS table keeps in-frame sequences only and misses some clones. Where compared with another copy, unresolved V genes explain less than half of these, and the others have no known cause. Within this sample are 300,000 to 400,000 clones, with approximately 84% of them counted one time only. Roughly 0.94% of the sample rests with the top ten. Sequences were obtained from PBMCs or T cells enriched from blood (not recorded which). Receptors were obtained from a woman aged 25 to 39 who had recovered from COVID-19.

The chain is built from TRBV5-1 and TRBJ2-7; D might be TRBD1 (6 bases). CDR3 size: 15 residues. Looked up from germline, CDR1 is SGHRS and CDR2 is YFSETQ. Trimming pared 5 bases from V and 2 bases from J, leaving 17 bases between. For the CDR3, the DNA is TGCGCCAGCAGTCCAGGGGCCGTGGGGACCTACGAGCAGTACTTC. This translates into CASSPGAVGTYEQYF.

This clone appeared a few times. This chain connects TRBV24-1 to TRBJ1-1; 10 positions agree with TRBD1. J gave up 9 bases and V 8 bases, and 8 bases lay outside the gene matches. The CDR3 covers 13 residues. In germline, CDR1 is KGHDR, CDR2 SFDVKD. As DNA, the CDR3 is TGTGCCACCATGCCGGGACAGGGGTTCCAAGCTTTCTTT. Protein product: CATMPGQGFQAFF.

V gene TRBV2 combines with J gene TRBJ2-5; 16 bases align to TRBD2. The germline V gene encodes CDR1 SNHLY and CDR2 FYNNEI. The CDR3 has 17 amino acids. V dropped 5 bases and J dropped 5; count of bases not matched to a gene: 8. As DNA, the CDR3 is TGTGCCAGCAGTTTGGGACTAGCGGGGGGGCCGCGGGAGACCCAGTACTTC. Encoded protein: CASSLGLAGGPRETQYF.

This rearrangement joins TRBV9 to TRBJ1-2, with D possibly matching TRBD1 (5 bases). The CDR3 is 13 residues long. Between the trimmed V and J ends, which lost 0 bases and 6 bases, there was a span of 9 bases. Germline CDR1 reads SGDLS; CDR2 reads YYNGEE. In DNA, the CDR3 is TGTGCCAGCAGCGTAGGACAGATGGATGGCTACACCTTC. This translates into CASSVGQMDGYTF. The complete variable domain, with remaining parts taken from reference TRBV9 and TRBJ1-2, reads DSGVTQTPKHLITATGQRVTLRCSPRSGDLSVYWYQQSLDQGLQFLIQYYNGEERAKGNILERFSAQQFPDLHSELNLSSLELGDSALYFCASSVGQMDGYTFGSGTRLTVV.

V is TRBV18 and J is TRBJ2-3; 8 positions match TRBD1. The V gene's germline CDR1 is KGHSH and CDR2 LQKENI. This CDR3 region has 16 residues. V was pared by 3 bases and J by 4 bases, with 9 bases of the junction left unmatched. CDR3 DNA: TGTGCCAGCTCACCTAGGACAGGGACTTCGTCAGATACGCAGTATTTT. It codes for CASSPRTGTSSDTQYF.

The V and J genes are TRBV7-2 and TRBJ2-5, with 7 bases fitting TRBD1. Germline-derived CDR1 and CDR2 are SGHTA and FQGNSA. V was clipped by 4 bases and J by 5 bases; unmatched bases: 10. The CDR3 covers 15 residues. Here the CDR3 DNA reads TGTGCCAGCAGCTCACAGGGGTGGGGTCCGGAGACCCAGTACTTC. This codes for CASSSQGWGPETQYF.

This CDR3 reads CASSPYSVETQYF. The CDR3 coding sequence is TGCGCCAGCAGCCCCTATAGTGTGGAGACCCAGTACTTC. J is TRBJ2-5 and V is TRBV5-1, with D hard to call. Trimming took off 4 bases at V and 5 bases at J, with 12 bases between the two ends. The CDR3 is made up of 13 amino acids. CDR1 and CDR2 (germline): SGHRS, YFSETQ.

This clone appeared a single time. This rearrangement joins TRBV10-3 to TRBJ1-2; TRBD1 matches at 11 bases. CDR1 ENHRY and CDR2 SYGVKD come from the germline V gene. There are 15 residues in the CDR3. Losses at the gene ends were 3 bases for V and 4 bases for J; bases not matched to a gene: 4. CDR3 DNA: TGTGCCATCAGTGAAGGGGACAGGGGGGGCTATGGCTACACCTTC. Translated, it gives CAISEGDRGGYGYTF.